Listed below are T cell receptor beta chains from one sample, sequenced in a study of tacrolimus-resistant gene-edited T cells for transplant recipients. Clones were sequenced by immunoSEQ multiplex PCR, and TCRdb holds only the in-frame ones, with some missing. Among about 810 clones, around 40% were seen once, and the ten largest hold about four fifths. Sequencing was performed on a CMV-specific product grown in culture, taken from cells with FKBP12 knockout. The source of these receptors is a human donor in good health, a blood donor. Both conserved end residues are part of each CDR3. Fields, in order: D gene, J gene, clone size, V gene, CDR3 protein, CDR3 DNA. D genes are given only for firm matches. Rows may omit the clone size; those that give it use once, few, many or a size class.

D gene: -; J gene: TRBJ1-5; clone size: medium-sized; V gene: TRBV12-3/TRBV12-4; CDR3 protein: CASRRGDQPQHF; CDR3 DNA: TGTGCCAGCAGAAGGGGGGATCAGCCCCAGCATTTT
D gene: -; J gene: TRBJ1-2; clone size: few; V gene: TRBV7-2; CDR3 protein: CASSSHRDPPGYTF; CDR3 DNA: TGTGCCAGCAGCAGTCACAGGGACCCTCCTGGCTACACCTTC
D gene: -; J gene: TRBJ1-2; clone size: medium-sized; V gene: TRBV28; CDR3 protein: CASSPLDGGYGYTF; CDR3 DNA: TGTGCCAGCAGTCCCCTCGATGGGGGATATGGCTACACCTTC
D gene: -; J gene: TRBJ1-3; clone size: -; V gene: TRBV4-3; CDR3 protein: CVSSQDWLGVKNTIYF; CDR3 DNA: TGCGTCAGCAGCCAAGATTGGTTGGGGGTGAAGAACACCATATATTTT
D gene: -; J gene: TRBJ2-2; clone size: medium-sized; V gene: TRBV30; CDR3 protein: CAWSAFYTGELFF; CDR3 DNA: TGTGCCTGGAGTGCTTTTTACACCGGGGAGCTGTTTTTT
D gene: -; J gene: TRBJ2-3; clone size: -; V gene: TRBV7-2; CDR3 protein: CASSLIGKDTQYF; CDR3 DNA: TGTGCCAGCAGCTTAATAGGAAAAGATACGCAGTATTTT
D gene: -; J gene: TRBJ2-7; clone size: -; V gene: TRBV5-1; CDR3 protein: CASSFNRYEQYF; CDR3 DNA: TGCGCCAGCAGTTTCAACAGATACGAGCAGTACTTC
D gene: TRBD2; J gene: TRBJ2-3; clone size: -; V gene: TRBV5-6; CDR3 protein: CASSSTSGGITDTQYF; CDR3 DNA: TGTGCCAGCAGCTCGACTAGCGGGGGGATCACAGATACGCAGTATTTT
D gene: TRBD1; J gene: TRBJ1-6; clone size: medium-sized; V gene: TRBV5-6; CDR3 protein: CASSFKDRENSPLHF; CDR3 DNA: TGTGCCAGCAGCTTCAAGGACAGGGAGAATTCACCCCTCCACTTT
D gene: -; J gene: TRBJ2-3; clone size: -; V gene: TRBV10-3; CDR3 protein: CAISDSSLGSTDTQYF; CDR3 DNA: TGTGCCATCAGTGACTCGTCGTTGGGGAGCACAGATACGCAGTATTTT
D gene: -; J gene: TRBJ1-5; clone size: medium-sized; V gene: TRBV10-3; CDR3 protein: CAISDQSGSQPQHF; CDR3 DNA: TGTGCCATCAGTGACCAATCAGGGTCGCAGCCCCAGCATTTT
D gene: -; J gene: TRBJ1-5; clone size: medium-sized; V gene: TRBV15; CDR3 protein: CATSRDWGAGNQPQHF; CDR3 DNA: TGTGCCACCAGCAGAGATTGGGGGGCGGGCAATCAGCCCCAGCATTTT
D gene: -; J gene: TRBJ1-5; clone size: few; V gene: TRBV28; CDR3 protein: CASSFLGDQHF; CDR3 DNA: TGTGCCAGCAGTTTTTTGGGGGACCAGCATTTT
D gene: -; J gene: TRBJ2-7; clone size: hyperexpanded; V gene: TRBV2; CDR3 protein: CASSEARAVYEQYF; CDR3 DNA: TGTGCCAGCAGTGAAGCCAGGGCGGTCTACGAGCAGTACTTC
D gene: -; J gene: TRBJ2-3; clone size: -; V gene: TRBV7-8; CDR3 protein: CASSLQDTQYF; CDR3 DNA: TGTGCCAGCAGCCTCCAAGATACGCAGTATTTT
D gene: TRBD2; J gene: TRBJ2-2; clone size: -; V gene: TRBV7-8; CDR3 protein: CASSAGGHTGELFF; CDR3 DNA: TGTGCCAGCAGCGCGGGGGGGCATACCGGGGAGCTGTTTTTT
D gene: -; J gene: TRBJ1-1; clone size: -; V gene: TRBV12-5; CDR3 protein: CASGLVLLNTEAFF; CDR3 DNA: TGTGCTAGTGGTTTGGTACTACTGAACACTGAAGCTTTCTTT
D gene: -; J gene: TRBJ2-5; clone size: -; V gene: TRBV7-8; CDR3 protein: CASGETQYF; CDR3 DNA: TGTGCCAGTGGGGAAACCCAGTACTTC
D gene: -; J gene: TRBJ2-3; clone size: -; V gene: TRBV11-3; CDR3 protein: CASSLGQDTQYF; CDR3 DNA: TGTGCCAGCAGCTTAGGTCAGGATACGCAGTATTTT
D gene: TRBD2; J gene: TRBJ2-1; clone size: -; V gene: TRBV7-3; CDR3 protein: CASSSRSGDYNEQFF; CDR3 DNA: TGTGCCAGCAGCTCCCGTAGCGGGGACTACAATGAGCAGTTCTTC
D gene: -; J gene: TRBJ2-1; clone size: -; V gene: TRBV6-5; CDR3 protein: CASRRGRADNEQFF; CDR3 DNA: TGTGCCAGCCGCCGGGGGCGAGCCGACAATGAGCAGTTCTTC
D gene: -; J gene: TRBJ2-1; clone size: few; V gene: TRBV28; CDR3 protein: CASSFGGAGPRNEQFF; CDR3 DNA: TGTGCCAGCAGTTTCGGGGGCGCGGGGCCCCGCAATGAGCAGTTCTTC
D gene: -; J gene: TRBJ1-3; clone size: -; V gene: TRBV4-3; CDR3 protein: CASSQDWLGVKNTIYF; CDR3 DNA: TGCGCCAGCAGCCAAGATTGGTTGGGGGTGAAGAACACCATATATTTT
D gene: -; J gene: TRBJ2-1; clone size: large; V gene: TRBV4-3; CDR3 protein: CASSGDRLQSNEQFF; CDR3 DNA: TGCGCCAGCAGCGGGGACCGGTTGCAAAGCAATGAGCAGTTCTTC
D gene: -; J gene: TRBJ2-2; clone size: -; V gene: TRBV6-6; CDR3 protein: CASSYLEGGELFF; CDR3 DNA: TGTGCCAGCAGTTACCTGGAAGGCGGGGAGCTGTTTTTT
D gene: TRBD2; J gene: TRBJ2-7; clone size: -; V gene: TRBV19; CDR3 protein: CASSMGGYHEQYF; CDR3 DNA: TGTGCCAGTAGTATGGGGGGGTACCACGAGCAGTACTTC
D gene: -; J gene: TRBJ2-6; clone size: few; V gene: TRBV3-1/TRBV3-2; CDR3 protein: CASSGSGANVLTF; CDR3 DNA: TGTGCCAGCAGTGGCTCTGGGGCCAACGTCCTGACTTTC
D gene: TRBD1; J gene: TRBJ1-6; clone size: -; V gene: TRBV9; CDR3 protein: CASSSDREGGLFYNSPLHF; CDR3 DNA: TGTGCCAGCAGCTCGGACAGGGAAGGGGGCCTTTTCTATAATTCACCCCTCCACTTT
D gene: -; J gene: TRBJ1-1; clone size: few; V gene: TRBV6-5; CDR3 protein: CASSYSQGWTEAFF; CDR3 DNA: TGTGCCAGCAGTTACTCACAGGGTTGGACTGAAGCTTTCTTT
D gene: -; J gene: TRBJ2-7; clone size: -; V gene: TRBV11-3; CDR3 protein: CASSLGEEQYF; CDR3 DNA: TGTGCCAGCAGCTTAGGAGAGGAGCAGTACTTC
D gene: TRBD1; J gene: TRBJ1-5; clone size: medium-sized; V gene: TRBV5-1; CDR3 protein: CASTPTGDSNQPQHF; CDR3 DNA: TGCGCCAGCACCCCAACAGGGGATAGCAATCAGCCCCAGCATTTT
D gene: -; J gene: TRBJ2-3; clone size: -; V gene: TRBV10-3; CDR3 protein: CATRGSTSTDTQYF; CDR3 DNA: TGTGCCACCAGGGGATCCACTAGCACAGATACGCAGTATTTT
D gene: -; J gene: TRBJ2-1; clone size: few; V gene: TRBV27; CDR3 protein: CASMASVIYNEQFF; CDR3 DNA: TGTGCCAGCATGGCTAGCGTGATCTACAATGAGCAGTTCTTC
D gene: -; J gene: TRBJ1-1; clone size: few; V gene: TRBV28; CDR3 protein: CASSFSGRLAFF; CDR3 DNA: TGTGCCAGCAGTTTTTCGGGTCGTTTGGCTTTCTTT
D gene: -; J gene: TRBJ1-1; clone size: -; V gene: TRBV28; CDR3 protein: CASSFSGRVAFF; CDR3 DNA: TGTGCCAGCAGTTTCTCGGGCAGGGTTGCTTTCTTT
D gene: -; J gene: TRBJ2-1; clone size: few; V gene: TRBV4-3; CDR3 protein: CASSQDSRQGGNEQFF; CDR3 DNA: TGCGCCAGCAGCCAAGATTCCAGGCAGGGTGGCAATGAGCAGTTCTTC
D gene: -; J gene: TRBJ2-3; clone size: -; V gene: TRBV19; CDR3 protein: CASSIEGTDTQYF; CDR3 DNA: TGTGCCAGTAGTATAGAAGGAACAGATACGCAGTATTTT
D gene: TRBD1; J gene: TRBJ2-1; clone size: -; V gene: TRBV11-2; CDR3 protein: CASSPGTVAYNEQFF; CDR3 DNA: TGTGCCAGCAGCCCTGGGACAGTCGCCTACAATGAGCAGTTCTTC
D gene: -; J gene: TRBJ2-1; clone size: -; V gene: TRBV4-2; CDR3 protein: CASSQIRQTVHNEQFF; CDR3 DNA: TGTGCCAGCAGCCAAATACGACAAACGGTCCACAATGAGCAGTTCTTC
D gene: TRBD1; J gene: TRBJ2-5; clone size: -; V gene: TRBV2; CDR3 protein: CASSWDRGALVETQYF; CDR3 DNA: TGTGCCAGCAGTTGGGACAGGGGCGCACTTGTGGAGACCCAGTACTTC
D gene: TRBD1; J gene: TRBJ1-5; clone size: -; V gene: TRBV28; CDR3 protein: CASSPRDRPGGGPQHF; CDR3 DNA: TGTGCCAGCAGTCCCCGGGACAGGCCCGGAGGTGGGCCCCAGCATTTT
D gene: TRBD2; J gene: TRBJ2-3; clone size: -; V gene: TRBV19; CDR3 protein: CASSTTPGLDVRDTQYF; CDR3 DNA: TGTGCCAGTAGTACCACTCCGGGACTAGATGTCCGCGATACGCAGTATTTT
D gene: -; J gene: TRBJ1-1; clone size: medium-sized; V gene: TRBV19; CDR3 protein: CASSMLGNTEAFF; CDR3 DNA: TGTGCCAGTAGTATGTTGGGGAACACTGAAGCTTTCTTT
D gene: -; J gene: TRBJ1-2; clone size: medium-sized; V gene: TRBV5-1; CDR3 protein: CASSLAPFGGPLGSYTF; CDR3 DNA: TGCGCCAGCAGCTTGGCACCTTTCGGGGGCCCTCTCGGGAGCTACACCTTC
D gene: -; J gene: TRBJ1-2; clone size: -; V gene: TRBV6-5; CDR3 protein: CASSYLPGSIRGYTF; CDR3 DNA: TGTGCCAGCAGTTACCTTCCAGGGTCTATCCGTGGCTACACCTTC
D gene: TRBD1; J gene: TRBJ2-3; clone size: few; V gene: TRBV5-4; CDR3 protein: CASSSGTDYTDTQYF; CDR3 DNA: TGTGCCAGCAGCTCCGGGACAGATTACACAGATACGCAGTATTTT
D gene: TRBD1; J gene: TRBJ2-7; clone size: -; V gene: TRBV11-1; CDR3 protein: CASSENRGWAYEQYF; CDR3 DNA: TGTGCCAGCAGCGAAAACAGGGGTTGGGCCTACGAGCAGTACTTC
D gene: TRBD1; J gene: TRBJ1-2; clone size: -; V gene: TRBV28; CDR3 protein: CASSLGGTGGADNYGYTF; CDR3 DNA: TGTGCCAGCAGTTTGGGAGGGACAGGGGGCGCCGATAACTATGGCTACACCTTC
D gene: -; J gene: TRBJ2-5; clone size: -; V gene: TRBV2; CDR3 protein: CASTAGTSPQETQYF; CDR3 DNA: TGTGCCAGCACCGCCGGGACGAGTCCTCAAGAGACCCAGTACTTC